This T cell receptor (beta chain) was recovered during a study of T cell changes during pregnancy in multiple sclerosis. The protocol was immunoSEQ multiplex PCR, while the TCRdb copy is restricted to in-frame clones and leaves out a portion. The sample has 55,000 to 80,000 clones, 90% to 95% seen once. This receptor was taken from a female donor with multiple sclerosis, enrolled in a pregnancy study. The material sequenced was peripheral blood, taken in the third trimester of pregnancy.

In nucleotides, the CDR3 is TGTGCCAGCAGCTTGCGGCTAGCGGGGGGATACAATGAGCAGTTCTTC. It specifies CASSLRLAGGYNEQFF. This rearrangement joins TRBV5-6 to TRBJ2-1; 11 positions match TRBD2. Germline loops: CDR1 SGHDT, CDR2 YYEEEE. The CDR3 runs to 16 residues. The J segment lost 4 bases and the V segment lost 1 base, leaving 4 bases of the junction unmatched.